Shown below are 9 T cell receptor beta chains from a single sample sequenced in a study of identical twins. TCRdb re-called the 5' RACE reads with MiXCR, one entry per CDR3 protein. The sample has 1.5 million to 2 million distinct CDR3 sequences, around 29% seen once. Sequencing was carried out using cord blood. The receptor set was obtained from a newborn girl in good health.

The chain couples TRBV4-1 to TRBJ1-4; TRBD1 is a possible D gene (5 bases). Germline V gene data show CDR1 as MGHRA and CDR2 as YSYEKL. V was clipped by 5 bases and J by 8 bases, with 18 bases between them. The CDR3 runs to 15 residues. The CDR3 loop is CASSVHPGYSEKLFF. The CDR3 DNA sequence: TGCGCCAGCAGCGTGCACCCAGGGTATTCGGAAAAACTGTTTTTT.

This clonotype showed up just a few times. J is TRBJ2-7 and V is TRBV10-3, with D uncertain. V lost 0 bases, J lost 6 bases, and 3 bases lay in between. Germline CDR1 reads ENHRY; CDR2 reads SYGVKD. CDR3 length equals 11 residues. The CDR3 bases are TGTGCCATCAGTGAGTCTGCCGAGCAGTACTTC. Its protein product is CAISESAEQYF.

The V gene is TRBV20-1, the J gene TRBJ2-3; perhaps D is TRBD1 or TRBD2 (5 bases each). Germline-derived CDR1 and CDR2 are DFQATT and SNEGSKA (reference sequence). The V gene lost 4 bases and the J gene lost 8 bases, with 16 bases spanning the gap. The CDR3 runs 13 residues. CDR3 residues: CSAKLTPGTTQYF. The CDR3, as DNA: TGCAGTGCTAAGCTCACCCCTGGGACTACGCAGTATTTT.

V is TRBV15 and J is TRBJ2-5, with 9 bases identical to TRBD2. This CDR3 spans 15 amino acids. The junction had 10 bases not matched to a gene; V was cut back by 0 bases and J by 11 bases. Looked up from germline, CDR1 is LNHNV and CDR2 is YYDKDF (reference sequence). CDR3 residues: CATSRDQGTSSEQYF. In nucleotides, the CDR3 is TGTGCCACCAGCAGAGATCAGGGGACTAGCTCTGAGCAGTACTTC.

The chain combines TRBV29-1 with TRBJ1-5; TRBD1 matches 7 bases. The CDR3 is 13 residues long. CDR1 SQVTM and CDR2 ANQGSEA come from the germline V gene. The J segment lost 7 bases and the V segment lost 6 bases, leaving 9 bases of the junction unmatched. In DNA, the CDR3 is TGCAGCGTCGCCGACAGGGTGGGGCAGCCCCAGCATTTT. Translating gives CSVADRVGQPQHF. The full variable domain, completed using reference TRBV29-1 and TRBJ1-5, is SAVISQKPSRDICQRGTSLTIQCQVDSQVTMMFWYRQQPGQSLTLIATANQGSEATYESGFVIDKFPISRPNLTFSTLTVSNMSPEDSSIYLCSVADRVGQPQHFGDGTRLSIL.

This clonotype was picked up a small number of times. This chain joins TRBV7-2 and TRBJ2-5; D call uncertain. The CDR3 covers 15 residues. The V end was cut by 0 bases, the J end by 9 bases, with 17 bases between. The V gene's germline CDR1 is SGHTA and CDR2 FQGNSA. The CDR3 sequence is CASSLASIPQNPQYF. CDR3 DNA sequence: TGTGCCAGCAGCTTAGCCTCGATCCCCCAAAACCCCCAGTACTTC.

The chain combines TRBV29-1 with TRBJ2-3, with 9 bases aligning to TRBD1. V lost 8 bases, J lost 2 bases, and 17 bases stayed unmatched. The CDR3 is 17 amino acids. Germline values: CDR1 SQVTM, CDR2 ANQGSEA. The CDR3 DNA follows: TGCAGCATGCGACCCCGACAGGGGGTTGGTTTCACAGATACGCAGTATTTT. It specifies CSMRPRQGVGFTDTQYF.

J is TRBJ2-7 and V is TRBV20-1; D is unresolved. The CDR3 sequence is 13 residues long. Deletions cut 2 bases from V and 7 bases from J, with 15 bases between. Germline V gene sequence: CDR1 DFQATT, CDR2 SNEGSKA (reference sequence). In nucleotides, the CDR3 is TGCAGTGCTAGAACCAGCATCTACAATGAGCAGTACTTC. Translated: CSARTSIYNEQYF.

Ten or more counts support this clonotype. The J gene is TRBJ2-4, the V gene TRBV3-1, with D hard to call. The CDR3 sequence is 13 residues long. CDR1 and CDR2 (germline): LGHDT, YNNKEL (reference sequence). V was clipped by 1 base and J by 6 bases, with 7 bases between them. CDR3 DNA: TGTGCCAGCAGCCAAGGGGCAGTAAACATTCAGTACTTC. Translating it yields CASSQGAVNIQYF.